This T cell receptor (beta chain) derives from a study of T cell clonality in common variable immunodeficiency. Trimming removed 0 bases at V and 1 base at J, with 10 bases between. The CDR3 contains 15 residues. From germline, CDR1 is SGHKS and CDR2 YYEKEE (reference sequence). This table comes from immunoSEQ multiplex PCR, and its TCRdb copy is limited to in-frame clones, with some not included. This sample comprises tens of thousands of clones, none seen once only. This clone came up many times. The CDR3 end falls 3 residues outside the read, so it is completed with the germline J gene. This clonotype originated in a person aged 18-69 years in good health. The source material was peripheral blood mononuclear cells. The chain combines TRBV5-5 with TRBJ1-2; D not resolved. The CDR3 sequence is CASSLGGRSNYGYTF. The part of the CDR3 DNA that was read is TGTGCCAGCAGCTTGGGCGGCAGAAGTAACTATGGC.